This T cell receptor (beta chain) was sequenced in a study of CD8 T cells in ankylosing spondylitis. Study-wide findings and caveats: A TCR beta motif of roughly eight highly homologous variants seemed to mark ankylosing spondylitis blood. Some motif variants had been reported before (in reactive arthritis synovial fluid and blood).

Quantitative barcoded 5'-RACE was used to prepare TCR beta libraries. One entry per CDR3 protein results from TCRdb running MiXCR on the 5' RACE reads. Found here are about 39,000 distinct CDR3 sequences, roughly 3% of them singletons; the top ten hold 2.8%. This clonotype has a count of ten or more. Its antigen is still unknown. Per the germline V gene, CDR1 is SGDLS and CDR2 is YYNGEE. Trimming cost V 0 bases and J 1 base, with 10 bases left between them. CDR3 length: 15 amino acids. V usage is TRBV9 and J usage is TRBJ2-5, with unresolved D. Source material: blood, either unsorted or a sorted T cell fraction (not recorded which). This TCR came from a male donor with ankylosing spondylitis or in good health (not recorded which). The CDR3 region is CASSVGTEPQETQYF. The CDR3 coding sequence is TGTGCCAGCAGCGTAGGGACGGAACCCCAAGAGACCCAGTACTTC.